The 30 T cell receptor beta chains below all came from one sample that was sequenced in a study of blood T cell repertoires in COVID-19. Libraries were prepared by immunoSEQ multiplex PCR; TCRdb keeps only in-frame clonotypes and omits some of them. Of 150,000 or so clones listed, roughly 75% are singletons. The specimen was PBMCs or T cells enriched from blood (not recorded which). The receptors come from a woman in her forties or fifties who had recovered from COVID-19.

The CDR3 nucleotides are TGTGCCAGCAGCGTAGATACAATAAGCACAGATACGCAGTATTTT. Protein: CASSVDTISTDTQYF. V gene TRBV9 combines with J gene TRBJ2-3; D uncertain. The V and J ends lost 0 bases and 0 bases respectively, with 8 bases between them. Germline V gives CDR1 SGDLS, CDR2 YYNGEE. The CDR3 spans 15 residues.

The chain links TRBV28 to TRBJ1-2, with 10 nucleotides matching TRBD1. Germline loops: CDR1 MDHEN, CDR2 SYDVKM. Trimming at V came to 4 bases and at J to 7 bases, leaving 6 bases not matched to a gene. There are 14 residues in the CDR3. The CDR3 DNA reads TGTGCCAGCAGTTACTCGACAGGGGGCAGTGGCTACACCTTC. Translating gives CASSYSTGGSGYTF.

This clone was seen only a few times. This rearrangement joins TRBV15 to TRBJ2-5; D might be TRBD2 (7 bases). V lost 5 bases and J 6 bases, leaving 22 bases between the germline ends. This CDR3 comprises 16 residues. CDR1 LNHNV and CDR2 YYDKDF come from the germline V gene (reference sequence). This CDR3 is CATSEGGGGPRKTQYF. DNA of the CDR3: TGTGCCACCAGCGAGGGGGGCGGGGGCCCAAGAAAGACCCAGTACTTC.

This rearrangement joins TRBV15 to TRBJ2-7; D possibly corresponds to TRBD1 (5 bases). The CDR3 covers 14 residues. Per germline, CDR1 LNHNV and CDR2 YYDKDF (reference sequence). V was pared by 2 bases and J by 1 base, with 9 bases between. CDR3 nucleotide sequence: TGTGCCACCAGCAGACAGGGTGGGTCCTACGAGCAGTACTTC. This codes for CATSRQGGSYEQYF.

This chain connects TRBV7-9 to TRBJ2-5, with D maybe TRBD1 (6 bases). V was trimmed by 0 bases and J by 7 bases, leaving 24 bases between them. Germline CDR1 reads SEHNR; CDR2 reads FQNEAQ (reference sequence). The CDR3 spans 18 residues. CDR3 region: CASSLADGQTFIFGTQYF. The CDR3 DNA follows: TGTGCCAGCAGCTTAGCAGATGGACAGACTTTTATATTCGGGACCCAGTACTTC.

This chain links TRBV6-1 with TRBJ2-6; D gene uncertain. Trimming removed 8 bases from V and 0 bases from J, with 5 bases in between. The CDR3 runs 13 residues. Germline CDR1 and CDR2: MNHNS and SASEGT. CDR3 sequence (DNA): TGTGCCAGCCTCCGCTCTGGGGCCAACGTCCTGACTTTC. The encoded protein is CASLRSGANVLTF.

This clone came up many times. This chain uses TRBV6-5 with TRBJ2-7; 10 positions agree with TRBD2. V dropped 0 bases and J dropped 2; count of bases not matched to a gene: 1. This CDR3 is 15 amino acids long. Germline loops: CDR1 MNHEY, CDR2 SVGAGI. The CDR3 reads CASSYSSGGAYEQYF. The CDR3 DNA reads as TGTGCCAGCAGTTACTCGAGCGGGGGGGCCTACGAGCAGTACTTC.

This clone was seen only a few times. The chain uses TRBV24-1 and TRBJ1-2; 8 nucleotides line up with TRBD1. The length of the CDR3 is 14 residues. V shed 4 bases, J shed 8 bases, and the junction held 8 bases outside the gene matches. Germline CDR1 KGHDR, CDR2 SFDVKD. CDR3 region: CATSEPGTGGGYTF. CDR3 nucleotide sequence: TGTGCCACCAGTGAACCCGGGACAGGTGGAGGCTACACCTTC.

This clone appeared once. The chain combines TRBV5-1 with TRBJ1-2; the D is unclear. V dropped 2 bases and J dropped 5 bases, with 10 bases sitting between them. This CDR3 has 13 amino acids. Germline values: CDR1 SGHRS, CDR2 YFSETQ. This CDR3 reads CASSFEGRYGYTF. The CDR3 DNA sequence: TGCGCCAGCAGCTTTGAGGGCAGATATGGCTACACCTTC.

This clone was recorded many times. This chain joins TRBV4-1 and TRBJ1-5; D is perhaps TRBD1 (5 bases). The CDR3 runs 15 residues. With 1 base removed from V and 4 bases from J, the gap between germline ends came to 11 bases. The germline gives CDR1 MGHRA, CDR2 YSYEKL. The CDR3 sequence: CASSQGRGGNQPQHF. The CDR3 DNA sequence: TGCGCCAGCAGCCAAGGGCGGGGGGGGAATCAGCCCCAGCATTTT.

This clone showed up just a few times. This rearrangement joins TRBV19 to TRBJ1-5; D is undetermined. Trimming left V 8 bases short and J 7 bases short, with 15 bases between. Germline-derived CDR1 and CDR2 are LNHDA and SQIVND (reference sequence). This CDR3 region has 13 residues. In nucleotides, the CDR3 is TGTGCCAGTGCCTCAGGATCCAGCCAGCCCCAGCATTTT. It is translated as CASASGSSQPQHF.

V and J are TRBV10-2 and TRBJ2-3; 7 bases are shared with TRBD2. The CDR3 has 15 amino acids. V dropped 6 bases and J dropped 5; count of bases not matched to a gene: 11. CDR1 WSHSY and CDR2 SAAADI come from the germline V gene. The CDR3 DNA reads TGCGCCAGCAGGCCGGGACTACCCGGCATAGATACGCAGTATTTT. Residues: CASRPGLPGIDTQYF.

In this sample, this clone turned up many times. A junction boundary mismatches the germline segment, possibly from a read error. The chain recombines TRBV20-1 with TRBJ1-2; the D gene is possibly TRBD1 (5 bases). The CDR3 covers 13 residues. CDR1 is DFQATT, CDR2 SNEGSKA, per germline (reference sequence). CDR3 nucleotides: TGCAGCGCTAGTAAGGGGAGGATGGATGGCTACACCTTC. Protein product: CSASKGRMDGYTF.

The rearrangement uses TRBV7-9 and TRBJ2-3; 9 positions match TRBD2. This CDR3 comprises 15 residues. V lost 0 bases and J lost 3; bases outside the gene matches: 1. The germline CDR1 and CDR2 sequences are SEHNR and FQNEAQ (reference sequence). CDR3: CASSLASGGTDTQYF. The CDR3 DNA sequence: TGTGCCAGCAGCTTAGCTAGCGGGGGTACAGATACGCAGTATTTT.

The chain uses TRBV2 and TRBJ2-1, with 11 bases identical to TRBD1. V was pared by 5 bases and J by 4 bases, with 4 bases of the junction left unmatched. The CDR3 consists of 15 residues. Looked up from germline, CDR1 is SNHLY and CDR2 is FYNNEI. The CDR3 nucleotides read TGTGCCAGCAGTCCCGGGACAGGGGGTTACAATGAGCAGTTCTTC. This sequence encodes CASSPGTGGYNEQFF.

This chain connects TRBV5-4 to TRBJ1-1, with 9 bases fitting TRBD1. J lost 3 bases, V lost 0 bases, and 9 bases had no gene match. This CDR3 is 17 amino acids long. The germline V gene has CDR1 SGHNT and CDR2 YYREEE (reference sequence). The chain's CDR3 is CASSLVRGTGRDTEAFF. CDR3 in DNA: TGTGCCAGCAGCTTGGTACGGGGGACAGGGAGGGACACTGAAGCTTTCTTT.

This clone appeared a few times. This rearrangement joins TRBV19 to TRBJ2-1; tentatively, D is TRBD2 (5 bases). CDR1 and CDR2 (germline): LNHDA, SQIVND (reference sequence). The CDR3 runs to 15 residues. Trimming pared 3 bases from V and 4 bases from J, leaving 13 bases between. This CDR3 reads CASSIEADGYNEQFF. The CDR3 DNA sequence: TGTGCCAGTAGTATCGAAGCGGACGGGTACAATGAGCAGTTCTTC.

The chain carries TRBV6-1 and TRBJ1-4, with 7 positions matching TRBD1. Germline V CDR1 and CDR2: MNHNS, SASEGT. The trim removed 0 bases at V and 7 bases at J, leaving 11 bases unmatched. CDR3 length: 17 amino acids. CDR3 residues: CASSEAKNRGVSEKLFF. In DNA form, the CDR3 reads TGTGCCAGCAGTGAAGCTAAAAACAGGGGCGTCAGTGAAAAACTGTTTTTT.

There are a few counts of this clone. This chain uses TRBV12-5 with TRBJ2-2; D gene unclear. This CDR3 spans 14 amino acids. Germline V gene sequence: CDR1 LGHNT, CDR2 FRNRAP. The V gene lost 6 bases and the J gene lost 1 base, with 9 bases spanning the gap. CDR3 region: CASGRELNTGELFF. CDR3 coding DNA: TGTGCTAGTGGGCGAGAGCTGAACACCGGGGAGCTGTTTTTT. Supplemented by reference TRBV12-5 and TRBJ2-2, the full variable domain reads DARVTQTPRHKVTEMGQEVTMRCQPILGHNTVFWYRQTMMQGLELLAYFRNRAPLDDSGMPKDRFSAEMPDATLATLKIQPSEPRDSAVYFCASGRELNTGELFFGEGSRLTVL.

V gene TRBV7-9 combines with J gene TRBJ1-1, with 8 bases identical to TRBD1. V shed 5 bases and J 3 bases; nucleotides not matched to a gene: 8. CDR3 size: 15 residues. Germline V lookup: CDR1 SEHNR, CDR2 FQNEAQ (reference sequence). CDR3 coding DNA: TGTGCCAGCAGCACCCAGACAGGGGACCACACTGAAGCTTTCTTT. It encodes CASSTQTGDHTEAFF.

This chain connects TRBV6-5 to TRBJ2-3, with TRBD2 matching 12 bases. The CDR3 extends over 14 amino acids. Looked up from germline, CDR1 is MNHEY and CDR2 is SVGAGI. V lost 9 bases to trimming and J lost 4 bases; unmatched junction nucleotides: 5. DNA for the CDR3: TGTGCCAGTTCGGGACTAGCGGGTGCAGATACGCAGTATTTT. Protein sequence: CASSGLAGADTQYF.

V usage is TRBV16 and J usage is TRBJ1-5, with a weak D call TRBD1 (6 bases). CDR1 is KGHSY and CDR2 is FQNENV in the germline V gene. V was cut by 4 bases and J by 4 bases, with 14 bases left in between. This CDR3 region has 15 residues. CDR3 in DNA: TGTGCCAGCAGCCTCCGGGACAACCTAAATCAGCCCCAGCATTTT. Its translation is CASSLRDNLNQPQHF.

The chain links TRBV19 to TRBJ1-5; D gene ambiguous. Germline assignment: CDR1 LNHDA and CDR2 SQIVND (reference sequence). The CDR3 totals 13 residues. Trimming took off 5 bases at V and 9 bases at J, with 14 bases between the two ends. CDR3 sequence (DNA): TGTGCCAGTAGTTCCCCAATGGCTCGGCCCCAGCATTTT. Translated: CASSSPMARPQHF.

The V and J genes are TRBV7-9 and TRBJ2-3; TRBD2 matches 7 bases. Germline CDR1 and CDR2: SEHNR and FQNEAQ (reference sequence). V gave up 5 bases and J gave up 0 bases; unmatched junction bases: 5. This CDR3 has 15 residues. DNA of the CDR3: TGTGCCAGCAGCAGCGGGACCAGGAGCACAGATACGCAGTATTTT. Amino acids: CASSSGTRSTDTQYF.

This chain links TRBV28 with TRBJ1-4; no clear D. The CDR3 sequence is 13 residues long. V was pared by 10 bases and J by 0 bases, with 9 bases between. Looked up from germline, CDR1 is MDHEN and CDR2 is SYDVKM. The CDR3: CAIRRATNEKLFF. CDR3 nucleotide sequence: TGTGCCATCCGGCGGGCAACTAATGAAAAACTGTTTTTT.

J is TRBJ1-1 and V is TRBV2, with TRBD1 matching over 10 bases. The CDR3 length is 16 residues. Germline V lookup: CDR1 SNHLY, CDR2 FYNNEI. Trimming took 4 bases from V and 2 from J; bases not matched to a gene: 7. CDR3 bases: TGTGCCAGCAGTGGACAAGGGACAGGGGCCAACACTGAAGCTTTCTTT. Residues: CASSGQGTGANTEAFF. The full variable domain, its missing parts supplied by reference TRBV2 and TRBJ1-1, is EPEVTQTPSHQVTQMGQEVILRCVPISNHLYFYWYRQILGQKVEFLVSFYNNEISEKSEIFDDQFSVERPDGSNFTLKIRSTKLEDSAMYFCASSGQGTGANTEAFFGQGTRLTVV.

DNA of the CDR3: TGTGCCAGCAGTGAAGTAGCAGGGGAGCAGTTCTTC. Translation: CASSEVAGEQFF. The chain has TRBV6-1 and TRBJ2-1; possibly TRBD1 for D (5 bases). CDR3 length: 12 amino acids. CDR1 MNHNS and CDR2 SASEGT come from the germline V gene. Deletions cut 1 base from V and 10 bases from J, with 8 bases between.

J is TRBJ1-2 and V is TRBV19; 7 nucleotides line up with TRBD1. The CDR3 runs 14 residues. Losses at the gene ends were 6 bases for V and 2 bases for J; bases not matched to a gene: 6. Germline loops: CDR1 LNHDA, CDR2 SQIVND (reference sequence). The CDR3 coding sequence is TGTGCCAGTAGAGAAGGGGGCAGGAACTATGGCTACACCTTC. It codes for CASREGGRNYGYTF.

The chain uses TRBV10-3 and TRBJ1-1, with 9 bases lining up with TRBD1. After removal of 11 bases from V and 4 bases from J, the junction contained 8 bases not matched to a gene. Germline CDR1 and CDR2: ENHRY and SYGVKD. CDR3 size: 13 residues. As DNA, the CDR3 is TGTGCCTCCATTGGGACAGGGTTCACTGAAGCTTTCTTT. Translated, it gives CASIGTGFTEAFF.

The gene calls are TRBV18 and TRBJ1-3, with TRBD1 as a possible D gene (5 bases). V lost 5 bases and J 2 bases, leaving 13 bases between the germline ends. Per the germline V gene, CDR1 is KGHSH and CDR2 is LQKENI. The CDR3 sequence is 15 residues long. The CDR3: CASSSQGSAGNTIYF. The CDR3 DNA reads TGTGCCAGCTCATCCCAGGGTTCGGCTGGAAACACCATATATTTT.